This T cell receptor beta chain was captured by sequencing in a study of CD8+ T cells in alopecia areata. Extracted from the samples, RNA was reverse transcribed into cDNA to serve as the sequencing template. Assay: immunoSEQ multiplex PCR; the TCRdb copy retains only in-frame clones and omits some. The sample carries roughly 110,000 clones, around 83% recorded once. The count of this clone is one. The CDR3 consists of 12 residues. V lost 0 bases and J 8 bases, leaving 8 bases between the germline ends. Germline loops: CDR1 SGHNT, CDR2 YYREEE (reference sequence). Treatment indicated: oral pan-JAK inhibitor, 5-10 mg twice daily.

The genes are TRBV5-4 and TRBJ1-1, with D unresolved. This TCR was sampled from a human donor with alopecia areata. Here the sequenced sample was CD8+ T cells sorted from blood, taken at week 24, from a patient treated with tofacitinib. CDR3 in amino acids: CASSLANGEAFF. The CDR3 coding sequence is TGTGCCAGCAGCTTGGCCAACGGGGAAGCTTTCTTT.